The rows below give T cell receptor beta chains drawn from one sample of a study of T cells in Graves' hyperthyroidism and ophthalmopathy. In TCRdb, the multiplex PCR reads were re-called with MiXCR into one record per CDR3 protein. The sample carries a few hundred thousand distinct CDR3 sequences, just over 45% recorded once. Material for sequencing was peripheral blood or thyroid tissue (not recorded which). Source of these receptors: a woman aged 18-29 years with Graves' hyperthyroidism. The CDR3 runs from the conserved cysteine through the conserved F or W. The D gene is left open where the match is weak. A row's size may be missing; if present it is once, few, many or a size class.

d_call,j_call,v_call,clone_size,cdr3_nt,cdr3_aa
NA,TRBJ2-7,TRBV7-3,few,TGTGCCAGCAGCCCACGGAGCGGGCGGTACGAGCAGTACTTC,CASSPRSGRYEQYF
TRBD2,TRBJ2-5,TRBV20-1,NA,TGCAGTGCAGACCCGGGACTAGCGGGAGGAGGGGAGACCCAGTACTTC,CSADPGLAGGGETQYF
NA,TRBJ1-1,TRBV5-5,few,TGTGCCAGCAACCAAGGAGCGAACACTGAAGCTTTCTTT,CASNQGANTEAFF
TRBD1,TRBJ1-5,TRBV15,NA,TGTGCCACCAGCAGACAGGGACAGCGGAATCAGCCCCAGCATTTT,CATSRQGQRNQPQHF
TRBD1,TRBJ2-5,TRBV19,few,TGTGCCAGTAGTATGGGGACAGTACTTGAAGGAGAGACCCAGTACTTC,CASSMGTVLEGETQYF
NA,TRBJ2-2,TRBV9,NA,TGTGCCAGCAGCGTAACCACCGGGGAGCTGTTTTTT,CASSVTTGELFF
NA,TRBJ1-5,TRBV25-1,NA,TGTGCCAGCAGCGGAGCCGGGGGCCCTCAGCCCCAGCATTTT,CASSGAGGPQPQHF
NA,TRBJ1-1,TRBV29-1,few,TGCAGCGTTGATTCGGGGCTCGGCACTGAAGCTTTCTTT,CSVDSGLGTEAFF
NA,TRBJ2-7,TRBV7-2,many,TGTGCCAGTCGAGGGGGGCAATCCTACGAGCAGTACTTC,CASRGGQSYEQYF
TRBD1,TRBJ1-4,TRBV29-1,many,TGCAGCGTTGAAAGGGGGCAGGGTGAAAAACTGTTTTTT,CSVERGQGEKLFF
NA,TRBJ1-2,TRBV7-9,NA,TGTGCCAGCAGGCCGAGGGACTTCGGCTACACCTTC,CASRPRDFGYTF
NA,TRBJ1-1,TRBV29-1,NA,TGCAGCGTTGGTAGGGACGCTGAAGCTTTCTTT,CSVGRDAEAFF
NA,TRBJ1-4,TRBV2,NA,TGTGCCAGCAGTTATACCGGCCCAGATGAAAAACTGTTTTTT,CASSYTGPDEKLFF
NA,TRBJ1-3,TRBV11-1,once,TGTGCCAGCAGCTTGGAAATAGCAGGGACTGGAAACACCATATATTTT,CASSLEIAGTGNTIYF
NA,TRBJ1-3,TRBV7-8,many,TGTGCCAGCAGCTTAGTCCAGGGCTACGGAAACACCATATATTTT,CASSLVQGYGNTIYF
NA,TRBJ1-4,TRBV11-2,few,TGTGCCAGCAGCTTAGGATGGGATCCCGGAGGTGAAAAACTGTTTTTT,CASSLGWDPGGEKLFF
TRBD1,TRBJ1-5,TRBV15,many,TGTGCCACCAGCAGGGGGACAGGACACCAGCCCCAGCATTTT,CATSRGTGHQPQHF
NA,TRBJ1-2,TRBV7-2,NA,TGTGCCAGCAGCTTAGCGTCAAGGGGATTAGACTATGGCTACACCTTC,CASSLASRGLDYGYTF
NA,TRBJ1-5,TRBV2,few,TGTGCCAGCAGACACGGGACAAACCCTCAGCCCCAGCATTTT,CASRHGTNPQPQHF
NA,TRBJ2-3,TRBV7-9,few,TGTGCCAGCGAAAAGGTTGATACGCAGTATTTT,CASEKVDTQYF
TRBD2,TRBJ2-7,TRBV11-2,NA,TGTGCCACCGGGGGGGGGACGGGTTCGGGTGAGCAGTACTTC,CATGGGTGSGEQYF
TRBD1,TRBJ1-4,TRBV20-1,NA,TGCAGTGCTAGAGATAAATCGGGACAGGCTAATGAAAAACTGTTTTTT,CSARDKSGQANEKLFF
TRBD2,TRBJ2-7,TRBV25-1,NA,TGTGCCAGCAGTGAGGGTGTAGTGCTAGCGGGAGAAGAGCAGTACTTC,CASSEGVVLAGEEQYF